This TCR beta chain stems from a study of blood T cell repertoires in COVID-19. Study at large: Italy, Spain and the United States were the sources of the convalescent and acute COVID-19 samples. PBMCs, B-cell-depleted T cells, or T cells provided the cDNA or gDNA that made up the material.

CDR3 length: 14 residues. Trimming cost V 2 bases and J 3 bases, with 7 bases left between them. Germline V gene data show CDR1 as MNHEY and CDR2 as SMNVEV (reference sequence). Sequenced by immunoSEQ multiplex PCR; TCRdb stores in-frame clones only, minus some. Here the sample spans roughly 190,000 clones, 80% to 90% being singletons. The receptor was derived from a man aged 45 to 65 with active or convalescent COVID-19. The sample comprised peripheral blood. The rearrangement uses TRBV27 and TRBJ2-2; D gene uncertain. Here the CDR3 reads CASSLGSYTGELFF. The CDR3 nucleotides read TGTGCCAGCAGTTTAGGCTCCTACACCGGGGAGCTGTTTTTT.